This TCR beta chain was retrieved from a study of Ad26.COV2.S vaccination and SARS-CoV-2 variants. Overall study findings and caveats: After vaccination, reports described spike-specific CD8+ and CD4+ T cell responses as showing substantial breadth. The TCR breadth and depth analyses may have understated or missed part of the total T cell responses. People given the vaccine had a wider spike-specific TCR breadth than placebo recipients did. The study found similar non-spike TCR breadth in vaccine and placebo recipients.

The repertoire was sequenced with immunoSEQ multiplex PCR; TCRdb's copy has only in-frame clones and lacks some. The sample records about 94,000 clones, under 90% being singletons. Germline V gene data show CDR1 as KGHDR and CDR2 as SFDVKD. The CDR3 has 11 amino acids. About this clone: As yet, its antigen is unknown. Mismatch with germline at one junction end may stem from a read error.

This clonotype was sampled from a human donor who had recovered from COVID-19. The specimen comprised peripheral blood, sampled after recovery from COVID-19. The V call is TRBV24-1, the J call TRBJ1-2; unclear D gene. CDR3 coding DNA: TGTGCCACCAGTGACCAGTGGGTATATACGTTC. Its translation is CATSDQWVYTF.